Given below is one T cell receptor (beta chain) in context. Its antigen is still unknown. The DNA is omitted, as the CDR3 cannot be located on it reliably, and the CDR3 follows TCRdb's listing. Healthy HIV-negative adults with no recently reported acute infections or vaccinations were included as donors. Every donor was a Caucasian adult residing in Nashville, Tennessee, USA. In the unsorted samples, 90 million or so PBMCs were counted, and genomic DNA was extracted using the QIAamp DNA Blood Mini kit. Blood was collected by leukapheresis, and PBMCs were isolated by Ficoll-Histopaque density gradient centrifugation and then cryopreserved in liquid nitrogen vapor phase. The sample is drawn from a study of shared clonotypes between healthy human individuals (dated by TCRdb to the early 2020s). Notes on the research overall: A couple of women and a few men aged 18 to 49 years were included in the cohort. The study deeply sequenced blood TCR repertoires of roughly five healthy adults to estimate repertoire size and the extent of clonotype sharing between individuals. Different laboratories and diverse techniques were used to prepare libraries and sequence TCR repertoires, to increase sequencing depth and limit assay-specific biases. Per donor, leukapheresis produced somewhere between about 0.94 and 9.5 billion PBMCs.

Using the deep immunoSEQ assay, TCR CDR3 regions were amplified from genomic DNA by multiplex PCR. For each cell subset, the extracted genomic DNA was distributed evenly across all wells of several immunoSEQ 96-well plates, and each plate served as one replicate. For unsorted PBMC, roughly 270 ng genomic DNA, equal to about 29,000 T cell genomes, was loaded into each replicate PCR. Ten immunoSEQ deep assay plates were used to sequence unsorted PBMC genomic DNA. The purified libraries were quantified using a Qubit 3.0 fluorometer, sized with a Bioanalyzer 2100, and then quantified again using the KAPA Library Quantification kit. Every immunoSEQ 96-well plate was sequenced on a separate single-read 150-cycle Illumina NextSeq 550 flow cell. The authors' analysis ran thus. Because only junctional sequences without quality scores were contained in the immunoSEQ output, filtering matching that applied to full-length reads could not be performed. To assign V/J genes and CDR3, sequences were annotated against IMGT germline references using PyIR, a Python wrapper for IgBLAST v1.9. Reads with weak V/J assignments (E-value above 1e-6), missing CDR3, stop codons, out-of-frame junctions, or ambiguous translated residues were removed. V3J clonotypes were defined as sequences sharing an identical inferred V gene, J gene, and CDR3 amino acid sequence. The percentage overlap between two repertoires was calculated by dividing the number of shared unique clonotypes by the size of the smaller repertoire. Three approaches were used to assess repertoire richness: RTK rarefaction, the Chao1 estimator, and Recon v2.1 estimates of unobserved clonotypes. TCRdb mirrors the immuneACCESS table, restricted to in-frame sequences. Some clones are absent from its copies; in checked studies, under half trace to an unresolved V gene, and the reason for the others is unknown. V and J calls and clone size are copied from that table; D and trimming were computed from the DNA. The table for this sample lists roughly 510,000 clones; roughly 85% of them were counted only once. The ten largest clones add up to under 15% of the sample.

From a lookup of the germline V gene, CDR1 and CDR2 are SGHTA and FQGTGA. Spanning cysteine to phenylalanine, the CDR3 consists of 14 amino acids. General study outcomes and caveats: Sampling was restricted to blood, and TCR repertoires in tissues likely differ from the TCR repertoires found in blood. Based on pairwise subsampling, the degree of clonotype sharing among donors was expected to be affected by sequencing depth. The genetic and exposure-history diversity represented was limited by the small number of donors.

This clonotype was obtained from a woman between 35 and 50 years old in good health. Some clones in this sample may be carry-over from other donors' samples. The sample was PBMCs. The chain couples TRBV7-3 to TRBJ2-2; the DNA was not used to check the table's D call, TRBD2. The CDR3 region has the sequence CASSSNLRAGELFF.